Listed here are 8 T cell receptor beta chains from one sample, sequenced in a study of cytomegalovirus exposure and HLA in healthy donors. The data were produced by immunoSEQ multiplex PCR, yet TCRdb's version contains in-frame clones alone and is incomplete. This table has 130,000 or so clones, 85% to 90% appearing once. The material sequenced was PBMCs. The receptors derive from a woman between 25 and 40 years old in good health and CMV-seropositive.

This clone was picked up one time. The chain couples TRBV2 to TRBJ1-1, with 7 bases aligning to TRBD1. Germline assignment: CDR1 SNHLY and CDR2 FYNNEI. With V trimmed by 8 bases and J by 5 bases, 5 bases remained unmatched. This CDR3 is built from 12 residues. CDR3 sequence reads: CASRQDRTEAFF. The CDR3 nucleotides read TGTGCCAGCCGACAGGACAGGACTGAAGCTTTCTTT.

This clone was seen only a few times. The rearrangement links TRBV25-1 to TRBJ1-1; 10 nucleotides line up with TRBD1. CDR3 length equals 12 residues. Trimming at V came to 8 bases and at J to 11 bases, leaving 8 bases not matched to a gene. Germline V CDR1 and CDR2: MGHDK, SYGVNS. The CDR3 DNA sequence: TGTGCCAGCGGGGGACAGGGGTTGGGTGCTTTCTTT. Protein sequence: CASGGQGLGAFF.

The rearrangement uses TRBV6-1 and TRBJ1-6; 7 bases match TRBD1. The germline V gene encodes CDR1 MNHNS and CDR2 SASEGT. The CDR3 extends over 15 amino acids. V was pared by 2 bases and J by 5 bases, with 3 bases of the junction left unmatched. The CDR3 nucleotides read TGTGCCAGCAGTGAAAGAGGACAGGATAATTCACCCCTCCACTTT. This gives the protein CASSERGQDNSPLHF.

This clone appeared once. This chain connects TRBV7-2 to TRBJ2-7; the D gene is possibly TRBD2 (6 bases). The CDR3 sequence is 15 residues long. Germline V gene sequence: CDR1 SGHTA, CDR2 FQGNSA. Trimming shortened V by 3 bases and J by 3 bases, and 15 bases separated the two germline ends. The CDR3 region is CASSFALAIFYEQYF. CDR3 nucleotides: TGTGCCAGCAGCTTCGCGCTAGCGATTTTCTACGAGCAGTACTTC.

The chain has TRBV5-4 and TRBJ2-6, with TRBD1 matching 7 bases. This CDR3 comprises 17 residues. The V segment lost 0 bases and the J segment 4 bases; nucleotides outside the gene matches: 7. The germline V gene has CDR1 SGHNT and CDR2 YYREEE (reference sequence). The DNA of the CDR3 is TGTGCCAGCAGCTTGGAGTCAGGGGGTGCCGGGGCCAACGTCCTGACTTTC. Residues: CASSLESGGAGANVLTF.

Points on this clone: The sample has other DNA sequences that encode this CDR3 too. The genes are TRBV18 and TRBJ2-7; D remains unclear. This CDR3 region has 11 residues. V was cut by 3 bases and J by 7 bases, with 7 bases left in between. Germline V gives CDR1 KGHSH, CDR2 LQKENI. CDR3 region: CASSPSGEQYF. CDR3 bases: TGTGCCAGCTCACCGTCCGGTGAGCAGTACTTC.

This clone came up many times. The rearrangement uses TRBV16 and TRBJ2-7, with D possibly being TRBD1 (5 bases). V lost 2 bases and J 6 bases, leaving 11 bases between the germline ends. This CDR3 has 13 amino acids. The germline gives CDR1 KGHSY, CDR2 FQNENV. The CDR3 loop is CASSQQGRSEQYF. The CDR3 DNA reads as TGTGCCAGCAGCCAACAGGGTCGGAGCGAGCAGTACTTC. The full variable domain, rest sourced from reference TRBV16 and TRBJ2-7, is GEEVAQTPKHLVRGEGQKAKLYCAPIKGHSYVFWYQQVLKNEFKFLISFQNENVFDETGMPKERFSAKCLPNSPCSLEIQATKLEDSAVYFCASSQQGRSEQYFGPGTRLTVT.

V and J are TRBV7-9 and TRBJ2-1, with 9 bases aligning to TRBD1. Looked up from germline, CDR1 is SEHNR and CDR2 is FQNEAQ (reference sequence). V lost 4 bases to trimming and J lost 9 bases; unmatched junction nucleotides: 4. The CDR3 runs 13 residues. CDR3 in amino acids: CASSSTGGPEQFF. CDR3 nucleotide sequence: TGTGCCAGCAGCTCCACAGGGGGCCCTGAGCAGTTCTTC.